This TCR beta chain was recorded in a study of naive and memory T cell subsets. Treatment given: skin biopsy from PPD injection site in Mantoux-positive individual. TCR cDNA received a 3' ligated oligonucleotide that carried a UMI. The SP2 primer and nested alpha and beta constant region primers amplified ligated cDNA in four rounds. TCRdb processed the UMI-ligation and nested PCR reads anew with MiXCR; each CDR3 protein has one entry. This table has about 37,000 distinct CDR3 sequences, approximately 11% appearing once. The origin of this receptor is an adult in good health. Sequenced material: skin, taken from a tuberculin skin test site.

The CDR3 coding sequence is TGTGCCTGGGAGGGGGGAGAGAGTCAGCCCCAGCATTTT. It encodes CAWEGGESQPQHF. The genes are TRBV30 and TRBJ1-5; tentative D call: TRBD1 (6 bases). The CDR3 covers 13 residues. V lost 5 bases and J 6 bases, leaving 14 bases between the germline ends. CDR1 and CDR2 from the germline V gene are GTSNPN and SVGIG (reference sequence).